This T cell receptor beta chain is from a study of cytomegalovirus exposure and HLA in healthy donors. Donors were ostensibly healthy at sampling, although undocumented immune exposures were probable. Germline V gene lookup returns CDR1 SGHNT and CDR2 YYREEE (reference sequence). The CDR3 covers 16 residues. Trimming pared 4 bases from V and 0 bases from J, leaving 14 bases between. PCR involved 60 Vbeta and 13 Jbeta primers. The repertoire was sequenced with immunoSEQ multiplex PCR; TCRdb's copy has only in-frame clones and lacks some. In the table there are 100,000 to 150,000 clones, around 80% of which are singletons.

What was sequenced was PBMCs. The chain recombines TRBV5-4 with TRBJ1-3, with D possibly TRBD1 on 6 matching bases. This sequence originates from a man younger than 35 in good health and CMV-seronegative. CDR3 in DNA: TGTGCCAGCAGCAATTCACCGGACAGCTCTGGAAACACCATATATTTT. This codes for CASSNSPDSSGNTIYF.